This TCR beta chain was profiled in a study of T cells in Graves' hyperthyroidism and ophthalmopathy (dated by TCRdb to between 2018 and 2020). Concerning the study at large: Peripheral blood was collected at initial diagnosis, before any treatment. After sampling, hyperthyroidism patients received methimazole starting at 30 mg daily, and ophthalmopathy patients received high-dose intravenous methylprednisolone. The 100 discovery patients were randomly split 7:3 into training and test sets. A discovery cohort of roughly 96 patients, roughly 45 with Graves' ophthalmopathy and over 55 with stable Graves' hyperthyroidism, was used to find distinguishing TCR V-J signatures. The study also compared thyroid tissue and blood T-cell repertoires from several Graves' hyperthyroidism patients. An independent validation cohort of under 20 hyperthyroidism patients and approximately 15 patients who later progressed to ophthalmopathy tested prospective prediction of ophthalmopathy. The paper describes TCR Vbeta CDR3 sequencing of fewer than 150 peripheral blood samples, made up of 40 to 45 ophthalmopathy patients, around 78 hyperthyroidism patients and 17 progressor patients. Here is what the overall study found, with its caveats: A model built on a 13 V-J signature distinguished ophthalmopathy from stable hyperthyroidism, reaching 87.88% sensitivity and around 81% specificity in cross-validation and 80%/75% in testing. No statistical method was used to set the sample size in advance, and investigators knew the group allocation. In validation, the model predicted progression to ophthalmopathy a median of 6.5 months before onset, with approximately 71% sensitivity and roughly 73% specificity. Most expanded thyroid clonotypes (frequency above 0.001) were also detected in blood, suggesting blood repertoires may reflect thyroid immune responses.

The TCR beta CDR3 regions were amplified from the RNA transcripts. The first round of RT-PCR for the TCR CDR3 was performed with the HTBI primer set and the Qiagen OneStep RT-PCR kit. Libraries were constructed in a second round of multiplex PCR, after which size selection and purification were carried out. Paired-end sequencing of the libraries was performed with 100 bp reads on an Illumina HiSeq2000. Turning to the authors' computational methods: SOAPnuke was used to process the raw data, removing reads that contained adapters or uncalled bases, had a mean Phred below 15, or lacked an exact match to the constant primer or identifier. High-quality paired reads were merged with COPE v1.2.5, and unique nucleotide sequences were defined as clonotypes. MiTCR v1.1 was used to align clonotypes to the IMGT TRBV, TRBD and TRBJ reference segments. Only V-J combinations with frequency above 0.0001, covering roughly 99% of repertoires, were analysed. The TCS score was defined as F50 (clonal expansion) divided by E x V (chaos), with BLOSUM62-based TCRdist calculated between CDR3 peptides within each V-J. Welch's t-statistics and random forest reduced roughly 540 V-J features to 13, which were used in a naive Bayes classifier (R e1071). TCRdb passed the public sequencing reads through fastp at Q25 and MiXCR, retaining productive beta sequences. Records with the same CDR3 protein are collapsed into one entry carrying the most frequent genes and DNA. In this record, the V and J calls reflect TCRdb's handling and not the investigators' own analysis. This sample lists around 350,000 distinct CDR3 sequences; 13% to 15% were detected once. The top ten hold roughly 20% of the sample.

Ophthalmopathy patients had moderately to severely active disease, with a Clinical Activity Score of 3 or more, a NOSPECS grade of 4 or more, and a disease duration of less than 3 months. Any patient with an uncontrolled infection, another autoimmune disease, pregnancy or lactation was excluded. Diagnoses were based on clinical symptoms, serum thyroxine and TRAb, thyroid ultrasound and orbital computed tomography. PBMCs were separated from over 9 ml of fresh peripheral blood using Ficoll-Paque density gradient centrifugation. Trizol reagent was used to extract total RNA, and RNA quality was then checked on an Agilent 2100 Bioanalyzer. This clonotype was seen many times. Its antigen is not yet known. No much larger clone exists at a distance of one base, and base qualities are not known. The CDR3, cysteine through phenylalanine, is 12 amino acids long. Left in the record is the CDR3 DNA by itself, 36 bases read in frame from the first base. V is shortened by 0 bases, J by 10 bases, and the region joining them spans 10 bases. Based on the germline V gene (reference sequence), the CDR1 and CDR2 sequences are GTSNPN and SVGIG.

The rearranged segments are TRBV30 and TRBJ2-1; there is no confident call for the D gene. The sequence was obtained from a woman aged 60-75 years with Graves' ophthalmopathy. Sample: blood. The nucleotide sequence reads as follows: TGTGCCTGGAGTGTATTTCGAAGGGAGCAGTTCTTC. This sequence encodes CAWSVFRREQFF.